This T cell receptor (beta chain) was obtained from a study of T cells in Graves' hyperthyroidism and ophthalmopathy (dated by TCRdb to about 2019). As for the study more broadly: Peripheral blood was collected at initial diagnosis, before any treatment. The roughly 90 discovery patients were divided at random into training and test sets in a 7:3 ratio. In addition, the study compared T-cell repertoires in thyroid tissue and in blood from about six Graves' hyperthyroidism patients. Prospective prediction of ophthalmopathy was tested in an independent validation cohort consisting of some 19 hyperthyroidism patients and more than 15 patients who later progressed to ophthalmopathy. TCR Vbeta CDR3 sequencing of some 140 peripheral blood samples (43 ophthalmopathy, 75 or so hyperthyroidism and roughly 17 progressor patients) is reported in the paper. To identify TCR V-J signatures that set the groups apart, the researchers used a discovery cohort of roughly 100 patients, made up of approximately 43 with Graves' ophthalmopathy and 57 with stable Graves' hyperthyroidism. After sampling, hyperthyroidism patients received methimazole starting at 30 mg daily, and ophthalmopathy patients received high-dose intravenous methylprednisolone.

Amplification of TCR beta CDR3 regions was carried out from RNA transcripts. The TCR CDR3 was subjected to a first round of RT-PCR using the HTBI primer set and the Qiagen OneStep RT-PCR kit. A second multiplex PCR round built the libraries, followed by size selection and purification. Libraries were sequenced paired-end with 100 bp reads on an Illumina HiSeq2000. Per the original workflow: SOAPnuke was used to process the raw data, throwing out any read that contained adapters or uncalled bases, had a mean Phred below 15, or lacked an exact constant-primer or identifier match. COPE v1.2.5 was used to merge high-quality paired reads, and clonotypes were defined as unique nucleotide sequences. MiTCR v1.1 was used to align the clonotypes against IMGT TRBV, TRBD and TRBJ reference segments. Only V-J combinations with frequency above 0.0001, covering roughly 99% of repertoires, were analysed. The TCS score was defined as the ratio of F50 (clonal expansion) to E x V (chaos), calculated using BLOSUM62-based TCRdist between CDR3 peptides within each V-J. Welch's t-statistics and random forest reduced fewer than 600 V-J features to roughly 13, which were used in a naive Bayes classifier (R e1071). TCRdb trimmed public reads at Q25 via fastp, called clones via MiXCR and kept in-frame beta chains. Each CDR3 protein appears once, grouped with its most common genes and DNA. Here the V and J calls rest on TCRdb's processing, not on the authors' analysis. Recorded for this sample are fewer than 550,000 distinct CDR3 sequences; 15% to 17% of them occurred a single time. The ten largest clones capture roughly 7.4% of the sample.

Here is what the overall study found, with its caveats: No statistical method was used to fix the sample size in advance, and group allocation was not hidden from the investigators. Most expanded thyroid clonotypes (frequency above 0.001) were also found in blood, which suggests that blood repertoires may mirror thyroid immune responses. In validation, the model predicted progression to ophthalmopathy a median of roughly 6.2 months before onset, with over 55% sensitivity and almost 75% specificity. A model built on a 13 V-J signature distinguished ophthalmopathy from stable hyperthyroidism, reaching about 89% sensitivity and 81.08% specificity in cross-validation and 80%/75% in testing.

Note on this clonotype: Its target antigen remains unknown. Base qualities were left out, and no much larger clone turns up one base away.

At the junction V is shortened by 7 bases and J by 3 bases, with 12 bases in between. The CDR3 goes from the cysteine to the phenylalanine over 13 residues. The kept DNA is CDR3 alone, 39 bases in frame from the first base. The germline V gene provides CDR1 ENHRY and CDR2 SYGVKD. Stable Graves' hyperthyroidism was defined as no progression to ophthalmopathy during 18 months of follow-up. The hyperthyroidism patients were between 18 and 65 years old and newly diagnosed, with a disease duration of less than 2 months. The study excluded patients with uncontrolled infections, other autoimmune diseases, pregnancy or lactation. Diagnoses were established on the basis of clinical symptoms, serum thyroxine and TRAb, thyroid ultrasound, and orbital computed tomography. PBMCs were separated from roughly 10 ml of fresh peripheral blood using Ficoll-Paque density gradient centrifugation. Total RNA was extracted using Trizol reagent, and RNA quality was assessed on an Agilent 2100 Bioanalyzer.

The sequence was collected from a woman aged 18-35 years with Graves' hyperthyroidism. Sequenced: blood. The chain is made from TRBV10-3 and TRBJ1-2; a tentative D match to TRBD1 spans 5 bases. The DNA is TGTGCCATCAAGAAGGGAGGGGACTATGGCTACACCTTC. This codes for CAIKKGGDYGYTF.